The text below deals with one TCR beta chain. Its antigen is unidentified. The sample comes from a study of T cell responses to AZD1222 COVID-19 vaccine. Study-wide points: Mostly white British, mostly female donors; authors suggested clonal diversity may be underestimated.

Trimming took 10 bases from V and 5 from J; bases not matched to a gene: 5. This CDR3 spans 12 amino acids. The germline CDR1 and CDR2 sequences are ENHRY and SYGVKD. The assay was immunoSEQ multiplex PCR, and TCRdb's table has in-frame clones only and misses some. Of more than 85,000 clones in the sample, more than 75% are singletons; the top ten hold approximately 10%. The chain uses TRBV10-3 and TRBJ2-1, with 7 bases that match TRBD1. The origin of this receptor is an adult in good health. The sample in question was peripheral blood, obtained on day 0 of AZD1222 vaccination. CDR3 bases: TGTGCCACGCGGACAGGTAACAATGAGCAGTTCTTC. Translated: CATRTGNNEQFF.